Each of the 17 T cell receptor beta chains below was sequenced from the same sample in a study of patients and donors after allogeneic stem cell transplantation. Each CDR3 protein is one row after TCRdb ran MiXCR on the RT-PCR reads. The sample lists 150,000 to 250,000 distinct CDR3 sequences, around 41% occurring once. Specimen: blood, either unsorted or a sorted T cell fraction (not recorded which). All receptors derive from a human donor who was either an allogeneic HSCT recipient or a stem cell or donor lymphocyte infusion donor (not recorded which). It is not recorded whose cells these are; they may come from a transplant donor.

A few counts support this clonotype. The chain carries TRBV6-2 or TRBV6-3 and TRBJ1-1, with a weak D call TRBD1 (6 bases). V was shortened by 6 bases and J by 6 bases, with 11 bases between the two germline ends. Per germline, CDR1 MNHEY and CDR2 SVGEGT. There are 12 residues in the CDR3. The CDR3 loop is CASRTGHPEAFF. The CDR3 DNA is TGTGCCAGCAGGACGGGACACCCTGAAGCTTTCTTT.

The V gene is TRBV5-6, the J gene TRBJ2-7; D not resolved. This CDR3 comprises 13 residues. The germline V gene encodes CDR1 SGHDT and CDR2 YYEEEE. V dropped 2 bases and J dropped 1 base, with 7 bases sitting between them. CDR3 coding DNA: TGTGCCAGCAGCTTCGCCGGGTCCTACGAGCAGTACTTC. It specifies CASSFAGSYEQYF.

The chain employs TRBV6-5 and TRBJ1-1, with D unresolved. Germline CDR1 and CDR2: MNHEY and SVGAGI. Trimming cost V 5 bases and J 1 base, with 8 bases left between them. The CDR3 is made up of 13 amino acids. DNA of the CDR3: TGTGCCAGCAGTCCCGACCAGAACACTGAAGCTTTCTTT. Translated, it gives CASSPDQNTEAFF.

The chain combines TRBV4-2 with TRBJ1-1; TRBD1 matches at 7 bases. The CDR3 has 14 residues. In germline, CDR1 is LGHNA, CDR2 YNFKEQ. After removal of 0 bases from V and 7 bases from J, the junction contained 5 bases not matched to a gene. The CDR3 sequence: CASSQDAGDSEAFF. CDR3 DNA: TGTGCCAGCAGCCAAGATGCAGGGGACAGTGAAGCTTTCTTT.

V is TRBV24-1 and J is TRBJ2-1; possible D gene TRBD2, 5 bases. The CDR3 sequence is 16 residues long. Trimming took off 5 bases at V and 4 bases at J, with 17 bases between the two ends. Germline V gene lookup returns CDR1 KGHDR and CDR2 SFDVKD. The CDR3 coding sequence is TGTGCCACCAGTGCCGCCCTGGGAAGCGGTTACAATGAGCAGTTCTTC. Encoded protein: CATSAALGSGYNEQFF.

The CDR3 sequence: CASSSRTEKAFF. The CDR3 nucleotides are TGTGCCAGCAGCTCCCGGACTGAGAAAGCTTTCTTT. The V call is TRBV7-6, the J call TRBJ1-1; D is ambiguous. The CDR3 length is 12 residues. Germline CDR1 and CDR2: SGHVS and FNYEAQ. V was clipped by 4 bases and J by 9 bases, with 12 bases between them. The full variable domain, in which reference TRBV7-6 and TRBJ1-1 provide the parts outside the CDR3, is GAGVSQSPRYKVTKRGQDVALRCDPISGHVSLYWYRQALGQGPEFLTYFNYEAQQDKSGLPNDRFSAERPEGSISTLTIQRTEQRDSAMYRCASSSRTEKAFFGQGTRLTVV.

This clonotype was observed a handful of times. V usage is TRBV7-9 and J usage is TRBJ1-5, with 9 bases aligning to TRBD1. This CDR3 contains 15 residues. With 5 bases clipped from V and 5 bases from J, the junction kept 7 bases outside the gene matches. The germline V gene encodes CDR1 SEHNR and CDR2 FQNEAQ (reference sequence). CDR3 protein: CASSGDREKDQPQHF. For the CDR3, the DNA is TGTGCCAGCAGCGGGGACAGGGAAAAGGATCAGCCCCAGCATTTT.

This clonotype turned up a few times. This chain links TRBV7-9 with TRBJ1-1, with 7 nucleotides matching TRBD1. CDR3 length: 15 residues. The V segment lost 5 bases and the J segment 0 bases; nucleotides outside the gene matches: 6. Germline V lookup: CDR1 SEHNR, CDR2 FQNEAQ (reference sequence). The chain's CDR3 is CASSSGTVMNTEAFF. The CDR3 bases are TGTGCCAGCAGCAGCGGGACAGTCATGAACACTGAAGCTTTCTTT.

The genes are TRBV6-6 and TRBJ2-3; TRBD2 matches at 7 bases. Germline CDR1 reads MNHNY; CDR2 reads SVGAGI (reference sequence). Trimming cost V 2 bases and J 1 base; bases outside gene matches: 6. This CDR3 is built from 16 residues. CDR3 loop: CASSYGGGSRTDTQYF. CDR3 sequence (DNA): TGTGCCAGCAGTTACGGAGGCGGGAGCCGCACAGATACGCAGTATTTT.

V is TRBV19 and J is TRBJ1-1; D ambiguous. Germline V lookup: CDR1 LNHDA, CDR2 SQIVND (reference sequence). The CDR3 contains 16 residues. Trimming took off 0 bases at V and 0 bases at J, with 11 bases between the two ends. This chain's CDR3 is CASSIDPGQVNTEAFF. CDR3 nucleotide sequence: TGTGCCAGTAGTATAGATCCCGGGCAGGTGAACACTGAAGCTTTCTTT.

This sequence joins TRBV24-1 and TRBJ1-5; weak D call: TRBD1 (5 bases). CDR1 KGHDR and CDR2 SFDVKD come from the germline V gene. V was cut by 4 bases and J by 3 bases, with 9 bases left in between. The CDR3 covers 14 residues. Written as DNA, the CDR3 is TGTGCCACCAGTGAGGCAGGGCCCAATCAGCCCCAGCATTTT. This sequence encodes CATSEAGPNQPQHF.

This clonotype has a handful of counts. The gene calls are TRBV4-2 and TRBJ2-4; no clear D. The CDR3 length is 13 residues. Germline CDR1 reads LGHNA; CDR2 reads YNFKEQ. V lost 1 base and J lost 8, with 9 bases in between. The CDR3 loop reads CASSQGPGDIQYF. The CDR3 coding sequence is TGTGCCAGCAGCCAAGGGCCCGGAGACATTCAGTACTTC.

The chain employs TRBV6-2 or TRBV6-3 and TRBJ2-3; no definite D call. The germline V and J ends were trimmed by 4 bases and 0 bases, with 17 bases remaining between them. The CDR3 is 17 amino acids. Germline V gives CDR1 MNHEY, CDR2 SVGEGT. CDR3 amino acids: CASSSSSKRLSTDTQYF. CDR3 in DNA: TGTGCCAGCAGTTCTTCATCTAAGAGGCTCAGCACAGATACGCAGTATTTT.

The V gene is TRBV7-2, the J gene TRBJ2-2, with D tentatively TRBD1 (5 bases). Trimming removed 0 bases from V and 6 bases from J, with 8 bases in between. In germline, CDR1 is SGHTA, CDR2 FQGNSA. This CDR3 comprises 14 residues. CDR3 residues: CASSLAAGPGELFF. CDR3 coding DNA: TGTGCCAGCAGCTTAGCGGCAGGGCCCGGGGAGCTGTTTTTT.

This clonotype was detected a few times. The J gene is TRBJ1-5, the V gene TRBV7-2, with D possibly TRBD1 on 6 matching bases. V was shortened by 3 bases and J by 4 bases, with 13 bases between the two germline ends. The CDR3 spans 15 residues. CDR1 and CDR2 (germline): SGHTA, FQGNSA. The CDR3 reads CASSLSTGHNQPQHF. The CDR3 DNA follows: TGTGCCAGCAGCTTGTCAACAGGGCATAATCAGCCCCAGCATTTT.

The V gene is TRBV6-5, the J gene TRBJ1-1, with 9 bases lining up with TRBD1. CDR3 length: 15 amino acids. Germline V lookup: CDR1 MNHEY, CDR2 SVGAGI. V lost 5 bases and J lost 1; bases outside the gene matches: 5. This chain's CDR3 is CASSPTGGANTEAFF. CDR3 nucleotides: TGTGCCAGCAGTCCGACAGGGGGAGCGAACACTGAAGCTTTCTTT.

This clonotype was recorded a few times. The V gene is TRBV28, the J gene TRBJ1-5; maybe TRBD1 (5 bases). The CDR3 loop spans 16 amino acids. Trimming stripped 4 bases from V and 7 bases from J, with 20 bases between. Germline assignment: CDR1 MDHEN and CDR2 SYDVKM. The CDR3 region is CASSSTGGLGQQPQHF. The CDR3 DNA follows: TGTGCCAGCAGTTCCACGGGGGGGTTGGGTCAGCAGCCCCAGCATTTT.